Presented here are 2 T cell receptor beta chains from one specimen sequenced in a study of sequential checkpoint blockade in melanoma. Treatment described: randomized to nivolumab then ipilimumab (arm A) or the reverse (arm B). Here immunoSEQ multiplex PCR was the method, and the copy in TCRdb shows in-frame clones only, minus some. The data show 15,000 to 20,000 clones, just under 75% seen once. The specimen comprised CD8+ T cells sorted from blood (inferred from file names), sampled from a patient given nivolumab and ipilimumab in sequence. The receptor set was obtained from a human donor with melanoma.

The chain carries TRBV7-3 and TRBJ2-1, with TRBD2 identical over 8 bases. The germline V gene encodes CDR1 SGHTA and CDR2 FQGTGA. This CDR3 contains 15 residues. The V gene end was trimmed by 2 bases and the J gene end by 6 bases; junction bases not matched to a gene: 6. The CDR3 sequence: CASSLGTSGSNEQFF. CDR3 DNA: TGTGCCAGCAGCTTAGGCACTAGCGGATCCAATGAGCAGTTCTTC.

The genes are TRBV23-1 and TRBJ2-2; 8 bases fit TRBD1. TRBV23-1 is an ORF for which the function is uncertain. The V and J ends lost 3 bases and 1 base, in that order; junction bases with no gene match: 16. The CDR3 has 20 residues. The CDR3 DNA reads as TGCGCCAGCAGTCATACCGACAGGGGACGGCAGGGCGAGAACACCGGGGAGCTGTTTTTT. Translating it yields CASSHTDRGRQGENTGELFF.